Presented here are 3 T cell receptor beta chains from one specimen sequenced in a study of Graves' ophthalmopathy and Graves' hyperthyroidism. Scientists amplified the TCR beta CDR3 regions from RNA transcripts. HTBI primers were employed in first-round RT-PCR, then a second-round multiplex PCR followed. A single record per CDR3 protein comes from TCRdb applying MiXCR to the multiplex PCR reads. The sample carries hundreds of thousands of distinct CDR3 sequences, over 40% recorded once. Sequencing used peripheral blood. Every receptor here comes from an adult man with Graves' ophthalmopathy.

The chain employs TRBV10-3 and TRBJ2-7; 7 nucleotides agree with TRBD1. CDR1 is ENHRY and CDR2 is SYGVKD in the germline V gene. With 4 bases clipped from V and 2 bases from J, the junction kept 8 bases outside the gene matches. The CDR3 totals 15 residues. CDR3 amino acids: CAISARTGSPYEQYF. CDR3 in DNA: TGTGCCATCAGTGCCAGGACAGGAAGCCCCTACGAGCAGTACTTC.

V gene TRBV24-1 combines with J gene TRBJ1-2; 8 bases agree with TRBD1. Trimming took 10 bases from V and 2 from J; bases not matched to a gene: 5. The CDR3 sequence is 13 residues long. Germline loops: CDR1 KGHDR, CDR2 SFDVKD. In DNA form, the CDR3 reads TGTGCCACTGCGGACAGGGCGAACTATGGCTACACCTTC. This codes for CATADRANYGYTF.

Notes on this clonotype: Its ends do not fully match the called genes, so a read error is possible. The rearrangement joins TRBV12-3 or TRBV12-4 to TRBJ1-1; tentative D call: TRBD1 (5 bases). The CDR3 covers 18 residues. The CDR3 nucleotides read TGTGACAGCAGTCCCCGGGCCAGCGAAAGGGGTATTTTCACTGAAGCTTTCTTT. This encodes CDSSPRASERGIFTEAFF.